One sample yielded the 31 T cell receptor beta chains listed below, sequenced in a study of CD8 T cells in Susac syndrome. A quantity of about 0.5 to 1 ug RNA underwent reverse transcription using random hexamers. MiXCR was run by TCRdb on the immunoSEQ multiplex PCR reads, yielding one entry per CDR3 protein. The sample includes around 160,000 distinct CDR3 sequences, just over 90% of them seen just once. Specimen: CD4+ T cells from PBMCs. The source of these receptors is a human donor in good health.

The CDR3 DNA reads TGTGCCAGCAGTTTCGGCGATACGCAGTATTTT. It yields the protein CASSFGDTQYF. This chain links TRBV27 with TRBJ2-3; D not certain. This CDR3 is built from 11 residues. Germline V CDR1 and CDR2: MNHEY, SMNVEV (reference sequence). The ends were cut back, 3 bases at V and 6 bases at J, with 4 bases in the middle.

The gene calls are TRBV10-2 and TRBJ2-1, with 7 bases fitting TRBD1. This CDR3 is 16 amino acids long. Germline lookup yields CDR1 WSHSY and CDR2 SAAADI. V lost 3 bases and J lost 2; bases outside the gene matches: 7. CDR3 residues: CASSDIRQGTYNEQFF. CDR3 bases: TGCGCCAGCAGTGATATACGACAGGGCACCTACAATGAGCAGTTCTTC.

In nucleotides, the CDR3 is TGTGCCAGCAGCCGTGACGGGAATTCACCCCTCCACTTT. As protein: CASSRDGNSPLHF. The chain employs TRBV6-5 and TRBJ1-6; D is ambiguous. The germline V gene has CDR1 MNHEY and CDR2 SVGAGI. This CDR3 contains 13 residues. V was clipped by 6 bases and J by 7 bases, with 10 bases between them.

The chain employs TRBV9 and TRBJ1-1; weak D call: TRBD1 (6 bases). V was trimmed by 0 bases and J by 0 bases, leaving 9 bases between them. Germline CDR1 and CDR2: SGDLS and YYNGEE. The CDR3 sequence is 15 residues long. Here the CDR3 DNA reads TGTGCCAGCAGCGTAGGAACAGGGATGAACACTGAAGCTTTCTTT. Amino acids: CASSVGTGMNTEAFF. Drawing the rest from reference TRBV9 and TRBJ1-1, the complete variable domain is DSGVTQTPKHLITATGQRVTLRCSPRSGDLSVYWYQQSLDQGLQFLIQYYNGEERAKGNILERFSAQQFPDLHSELNLSSLELGDSALYFCASSVGTGMNTEAFFGQGTRLTVV.

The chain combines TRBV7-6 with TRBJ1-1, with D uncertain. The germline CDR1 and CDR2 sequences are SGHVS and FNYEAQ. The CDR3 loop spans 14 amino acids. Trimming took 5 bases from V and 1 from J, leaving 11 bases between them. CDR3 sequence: CASSTEGWNTEAFF. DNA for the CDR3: TGTGCCAGCAGCACAGAGGGATGGAACACTGAAGCTTTCTTT.

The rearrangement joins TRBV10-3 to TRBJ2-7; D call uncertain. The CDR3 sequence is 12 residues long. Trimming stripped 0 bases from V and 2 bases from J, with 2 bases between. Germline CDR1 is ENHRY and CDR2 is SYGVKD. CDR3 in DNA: TGTGCCATCAGTGAGTCCCCCTACGAGCAGTACTTC. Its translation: CAISESPYEQYF.

For the CDR3, the DNA is TGTGCCAGCAGCCCTATGGCAGAAGAGACCCAGTACTTC. Amino acids: CASSPMAEETQYF. V usage is TRBV7-3 and J usage is TRBJ2-5; unclear D gene. Trimming left V 5 bases short and J 3 bases short, with 10 bases between. Germline V gene lookup returns CDR1 SGHTA and CDR2 FQGTGA. This CDR3 has 13 amino acids.

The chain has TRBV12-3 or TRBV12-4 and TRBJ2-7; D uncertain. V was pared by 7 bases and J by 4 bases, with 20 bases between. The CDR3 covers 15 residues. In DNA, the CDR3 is TGTGCCAGCACCAAAAGGGCGAGACACCCTTACGAGCAGTACTTC. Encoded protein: CASTKRARHPYEQYF.

The CDR3 loop reads CASNLAGTVQETQYF. CDR3 DNA sequence: TGCGCCAGCAACCTTGCCGGGACGGTCCAAGAGACCCAGTACTTC. The rearrangement links TRBV5-1 to TRBJ2-5; the D call may be TRBD1 or TRBD2 (5 bases each). This CDR3 contains 15 residues. Germline CDR1 and CDR2: SGHRS and YFSETQ. The V end lost 6 bases, the J end lost 1 base, and 16 bases lay between the germline ends. Using reference TRBV5-1 and TRBJ2-5 for the parts outside the CDR3, the full variable domain is KAGVTQTPRYLIKTRGQQVTLSCSPISGHRSVSWYQQTPGQGLQFLFEYFSETQRNKGNFPGRFSGRQFSNSRSEMNVSTLELGDSALYLCASNLAGTVQETQYFGPGTRLLVL.

The CDR3: CASSLEPERKTQYF. DNA for the CDR3: TGTGCCAGCAGCTTAGAACCGGAGAGAAAGACCCAGTACTTC. V and J are TRBV13 and TRBJ2-5; D gene ambiguous. The CDR3 runs to 14 residues. Per the germline V gene, CDR1 is PRHDT and CDR2 is FYEKMQ (reference sequence). Trimming removed 1 base at V and 6 bases at J, with 12 bases between.

The CDR3 nucleotides are TGTGCCAGCAGCCAGGCCACAGCGAACACTGAAGCTTTCTTT. Amino acids: CASSQATANTEAFF. This chain joins TRBV3-1 and TRBJ1-1, with D uncertain. The V gene's germline CDR1 is LGHDT and CDR2 YNNKEL (reference sequence). V was pared by 3 bases and J by 1 base, with 9 bases between. This CDR3 comprises 14 residues. Together with reference TRBV3-1 and TRBJ1-1, the CDR3 gives the full variable domain: DTAVSQTPKYLVTQMGNDKSIKCEQNLGHDTMYWYKQDSKKFLKIMFSYNNKELIINETVPNRFSPKSPDKAHLNLHINSLELGDSAVYFCASSQATANTEAFFGQGTRLTVV.

The CDR3 sequence is CASSPPPRSPVHEQYF. CDR3 nucleotide sequence: TGTGCCAGCAGCCCGCCACCCCGGTCCCCGGTCCACGAGCAGTACTTC. The genes are TRBV13 and TRBJ2-7; unclear D gene. Germline lookup yields CDR1 PRHDT and CDR2 FYEKMQ (reference sequence). The V and J ends lost 5 bases and 5 bases respectively, with 22 bases between them. The CDR3 has 16 amino acids. The full variable domain, completed using reference TRBV13 and TRBJ2-7, is AAGVIQSPRHLIKEKRETATLKCYPIPRHDTVYWYQQGPGQDPQFLISFYEKMQSDKGSIPDRFSAQQFSDYHSELNMSSLELGDSALYFCASSPPPRSPVHEQYFGPGTRLTVT.

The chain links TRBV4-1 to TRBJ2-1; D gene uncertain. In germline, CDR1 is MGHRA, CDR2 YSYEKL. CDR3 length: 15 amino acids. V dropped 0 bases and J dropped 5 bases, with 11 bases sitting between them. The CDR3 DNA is TGCGCCAGCAGCCAAGATGAGACGCCAAACAATGAGCAGTTCTTC. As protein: CASSQDETPNNEQFF.

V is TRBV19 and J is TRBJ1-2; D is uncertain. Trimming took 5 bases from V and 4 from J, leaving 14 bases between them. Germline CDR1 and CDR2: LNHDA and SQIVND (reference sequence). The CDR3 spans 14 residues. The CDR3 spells CASSPGPGSYGYTF. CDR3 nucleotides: TGTGCCAGTAGTCCCGGGCCTGGGTCCTATGGCTACACCTTC.

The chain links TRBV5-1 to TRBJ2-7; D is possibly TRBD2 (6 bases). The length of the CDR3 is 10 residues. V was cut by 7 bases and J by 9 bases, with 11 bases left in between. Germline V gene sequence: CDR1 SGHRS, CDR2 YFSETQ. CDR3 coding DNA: TGCGCCAGCCCGGAGGGCTGGCAGTACTTC. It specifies CASPEGWQYF.

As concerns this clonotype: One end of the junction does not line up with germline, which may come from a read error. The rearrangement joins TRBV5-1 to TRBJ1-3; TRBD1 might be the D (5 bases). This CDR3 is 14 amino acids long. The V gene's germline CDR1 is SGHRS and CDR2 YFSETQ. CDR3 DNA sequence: TGTGCCAGCAGCTTGGGGGGAACTGGAAACACCATATATTTT. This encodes CASSLGGTGNTIYF.

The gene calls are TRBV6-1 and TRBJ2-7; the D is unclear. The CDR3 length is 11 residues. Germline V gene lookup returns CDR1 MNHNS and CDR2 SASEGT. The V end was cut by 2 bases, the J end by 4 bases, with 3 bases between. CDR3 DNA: TGTGCCAGCAGTGAAATGTACGAGCAGTACTTC. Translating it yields CASSEMYEQYF.

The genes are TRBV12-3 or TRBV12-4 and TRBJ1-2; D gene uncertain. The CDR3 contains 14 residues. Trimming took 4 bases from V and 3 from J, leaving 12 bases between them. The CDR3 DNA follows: TGTGCCAGCAGTTCACCCTTTTCCGACTATGGCTACACCTTC. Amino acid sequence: CASSSPFSDYGYTF.

The CDR3 is CASSLLGYDEQYF. Here the CDR3 DNA reads TGCGCCAGCAGCTTGCTAGGGTACGACGAGCAGTACTTC. This sequence joins TRBV5-1 and TRBJ2-7, with unresolved D. Trimming took off 1 base at V and 5 bases at J, with 10 bases between the two ends. Looked up from germline, CDR1 is SGHRS and CDR2 is YFSETQ. The CDR3 is 13 residues long.

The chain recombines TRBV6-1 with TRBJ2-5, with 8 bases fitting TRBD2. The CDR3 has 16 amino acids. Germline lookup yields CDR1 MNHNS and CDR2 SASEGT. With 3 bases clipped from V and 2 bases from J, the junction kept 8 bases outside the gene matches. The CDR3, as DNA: TGTGCCAGCAGTGATCTGGGCGGGGGGCCTCAAGAGACCCAGTACTTC. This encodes CASSDLGGGPQETQYF.

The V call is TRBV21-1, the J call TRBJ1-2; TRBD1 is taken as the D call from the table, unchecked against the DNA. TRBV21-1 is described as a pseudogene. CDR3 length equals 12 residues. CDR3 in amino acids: CASSKEAGGNTF. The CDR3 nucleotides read TGTGCCAGCAGCAAAGAGGCCGGGGGGAACACCTTC.

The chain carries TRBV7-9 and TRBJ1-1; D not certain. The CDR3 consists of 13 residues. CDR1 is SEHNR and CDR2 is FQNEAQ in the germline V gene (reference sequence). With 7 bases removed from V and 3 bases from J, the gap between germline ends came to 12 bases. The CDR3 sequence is CASISNGDTEAFF. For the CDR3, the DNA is TGTGCCAGCATCTCAAACGGAGACACTGAAGCTTTCTTT. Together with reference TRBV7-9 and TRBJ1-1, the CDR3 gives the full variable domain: DTGVSQNPRHKITKRGQNVTFRCDPISEHNRLYWYRQTLGQGPEFLTYFQNEAQLEKSRLLSDRFSAERPKGSFSTLEIQRTEQGDSAMYLCASISNGDTEAFFGQGTRLTVV.

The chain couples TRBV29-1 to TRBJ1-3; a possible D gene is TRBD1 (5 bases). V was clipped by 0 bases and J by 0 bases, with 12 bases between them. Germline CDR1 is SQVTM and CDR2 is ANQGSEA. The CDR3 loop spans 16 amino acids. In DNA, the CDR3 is TGCAGCGTTGAAGATAACCCCGACAGCTCTGGAAACACCATATATTTT. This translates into CSVEDNPDSSGNTIYF.

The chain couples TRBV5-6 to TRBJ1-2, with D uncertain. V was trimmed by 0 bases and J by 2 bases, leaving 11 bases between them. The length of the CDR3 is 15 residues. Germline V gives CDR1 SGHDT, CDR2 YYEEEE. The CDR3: CASSLAENTNYGYTF. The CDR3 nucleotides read TGTGCCAGCAGCTTGGCCGAGAATACAAACTATGGCTACACCTTC.

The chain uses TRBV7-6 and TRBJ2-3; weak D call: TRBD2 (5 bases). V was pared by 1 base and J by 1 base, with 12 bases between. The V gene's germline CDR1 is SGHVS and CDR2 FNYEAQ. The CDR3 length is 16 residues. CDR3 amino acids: CASSLGVSSRTDTQYF. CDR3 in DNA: TGTGCCAGCAGCTTAGGCGTATCTAGCCGCACAGATACGCAGTATTTT.

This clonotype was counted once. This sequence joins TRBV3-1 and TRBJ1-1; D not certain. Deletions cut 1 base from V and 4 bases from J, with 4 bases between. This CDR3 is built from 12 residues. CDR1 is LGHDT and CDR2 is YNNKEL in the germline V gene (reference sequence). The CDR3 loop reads CASSQATTEAFF. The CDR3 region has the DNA TGTGCCAGCAGCCAAGCCACCACTGAAGCTTTCTTT. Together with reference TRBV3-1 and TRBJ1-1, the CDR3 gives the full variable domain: DTAVSQTPKYLVTQMGNDKSIKCEQNLGHDTMYWYKQDSKKFLKIMFSYNNKELIINETVPNRFSPKSPDKAHLNLHINSLELGDSAVYFCASSQATTEAFFGQGTRLTVV.

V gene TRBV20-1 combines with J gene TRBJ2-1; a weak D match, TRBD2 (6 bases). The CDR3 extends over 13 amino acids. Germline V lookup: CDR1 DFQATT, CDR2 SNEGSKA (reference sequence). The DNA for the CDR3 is TGCGGGGCCCCGGAGACTAGGAACAATGAGCAGTTCTTC. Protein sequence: CGAPETRNNEQFF.

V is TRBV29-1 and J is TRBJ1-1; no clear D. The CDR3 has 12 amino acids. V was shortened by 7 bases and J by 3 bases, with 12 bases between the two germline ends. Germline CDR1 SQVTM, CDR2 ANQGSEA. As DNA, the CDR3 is TGCAGCGGGTCTGTTTTGGACACTGAAGCTTTCTTT. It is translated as CSGSVLDTEAFF.

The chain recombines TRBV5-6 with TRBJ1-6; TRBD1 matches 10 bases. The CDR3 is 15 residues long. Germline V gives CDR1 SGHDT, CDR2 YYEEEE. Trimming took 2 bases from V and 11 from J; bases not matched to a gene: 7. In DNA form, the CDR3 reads TGTGCCAGCAGCTTCCGTGTGGGACAGGGGACACCCCTCCACTTT. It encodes CASSFRVGQGTPLHF. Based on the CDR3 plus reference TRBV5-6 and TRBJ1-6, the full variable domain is DAGVTQSPTHLIKTRGQQVTLRCSPKSGHDTVSWYQQALGQGPQFIFQYYEEEERQRGNFPDRFSGHQFPNYSSELNVNALLLGDSALYLCASSFRVGQGTPLHFGNGTRLTVT.

In DNA, the CDR3 is TGTGCCAGCAGTCCGGGGACAGGGGATCCTGGGGCCAACGTCCTGACTTTC. This gives the protein CASSPGTGDPGANVLTF. J is TRBJ2-6 and V is TRBV6-1, with TRBD1 identical over 10 bases. The CDR3 consists of 17 residues. V dropped 5 bases and J dropped 2; count of bases not matched to a gene: 6. The V gene's germline CDR1 is MNHNS and CDR2 SASEGT.

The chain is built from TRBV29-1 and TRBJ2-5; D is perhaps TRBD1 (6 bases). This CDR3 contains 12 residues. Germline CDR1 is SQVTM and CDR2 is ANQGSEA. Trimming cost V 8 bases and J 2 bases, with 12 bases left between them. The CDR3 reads CSLGHGQETQYF. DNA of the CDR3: TGCAGCCTGGGACATGGTCAAGAGACCCAGTACTTC. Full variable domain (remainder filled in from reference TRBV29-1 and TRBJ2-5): SAVISQKPSRDICQRGTSLTIQCQVDSQVTMMFWYRQQPGQSLTLIATANQGSEATYESGFVIDKFPISRPNLTFSTLTVSNMSPEDSSIYLCSLGHGQETQYFGPGTRLLVL.